Listed below are T cell receptor beta chains from one sample, sequenced in a study of blood T cell repertoires in COVID-19. The assay was immunoSEQ multiplex PCR, and TCRdb's table has in-frame clones only and misses some. The profile covers roughly 50,000 clones, with roughly 81% appearing a single time and 5.3% taken by the ten largest. Sequenced sample: peripheral blood. The receptors were sampled from a woman aged 60-70 years with acute or convalescent COVID-19. The CDR3 runs from the conserved cysteine through the conserved F or W. D genes are given only for firm matches. Clone size is shown for a subset of rows, as once, few, many or a class of expanded clone.

J gene	clone size	D gene	V gene	CDR3 DNA	CDR3 protein
TRBJ1-5	.	.	TRBV7-2	TGTGCCAGCAGCCCCGAGATGAATCAGCCCCAGCATTTT	CASSPEMNQPQHF
TRBJ2-1	.	TRBD2	TRBV7-6	TGTGCCAGCAGCTTAGCGGGACTAGCGGGGGATGAGCAGTTCTTC	CASSLAGLAGDEQFF
TRBJ2-3	.	.	TRBV12-3/TRBV12-4	TGTGCCAGCAGTTTAGGGAGTTATACGCAGTATTTT	CASSLGSYTQYF
TRBJ1-2	.	TRBD1	TRBV2	TGTGCCAGCATCAAGGACAGGGACTATGGCTACACCTTC	CASIKDRDYGYTF
TRBJ1-2	.	TRBD1	TRBV30	TGTGCCTGGACCACACAGGGGAACTATGGCTACACCTTC	CAWTTQGNYGYTF
TRBJ2-1	.	.	TRBV24-1	TGTGCCACCGTCCACGGGACAGAGCAGTTCTTC	CATVHGTEQFF
TRBJ1-5	.	TRBD1	TRBV7-8	TGTGCCAGCGGCAGGGGGGCCCATAGCAATCAGCCCCAGCATTTT	CASGRGAHSNQPQHF
TRBJ1-6	.	TRBD1	TRBV6-5	TGTGCCAGCAGTTGGGCCAGGGGGCCAGGGAATTCACCCCTCCACTTT	CASSWARGPGNSPLHF
TRBJ1-4	.	.	TRBV18	TGTGCCAGCTCAACTAACCCGGTAGAAAAACTGTTTTTT	CASSTNPVEKLFF
TRBJ2-1	.	TRBD2	TRBV3-1/TRBV3-2	TGTGCCAGCAGCGGGTTAGCGGGGAACAATGAGCAGTTCTTC	CASSGLAGNNEQFF
TRBJ1-6	.	.	TRBV27	TGTGCCAGCACTTCCGGGAATTCACCCCTCCACTTT	CASTSGNSPLHF
TRBJ1-6	.	TRBD1	TRBV4-2	TGTGCCAGCAGCCCCTCCGGGACAGGGGGCGCACCCCGGAATTCACCCCTCCACTTT	CASSPSGTGGAPRNSPLHF
TRBJ2-1	.	.	TRBV3-1/TRBV3-2	TGTGCCAGCAGCCAAGATTCCAGGAACAATGAGCAGTTCTTC	CASSQDSRNNEQFF
TRBJ2-1	few	.	TRBV14	TGTGCCAGCAGCCAAAAGGGTCCCTTAGGGGGAGATTACTACAATGAGCAGTTCTTC	CASSQKGPLGGDYYNEQFF
TRBJ2-5	.	TRBD1	TRBV7-9	TGTGCCAGCAGCTTCCCCGGGACAGGGGGCCCGGAGACCCAGTACTTC	CASSFPGTGGPETQYF
TRBJ1-1	.	.	TRBV3-1/TRBV3-2	TGTGCCAGCAGCCTGGGGGGAATGAGGCTTAAAGAAACTGAAGCTTTCTTT	CASSLGGMRLKETEAFF
TRBJ2-1	.	TRBD2	TRBV7-9	TGTGCCAGCAGCCCTATCGGGACTAGCGGGAACAATGAGCAGTTCTTC	CASSPIGTSGNNEQFF
TRBJ1-1	.	.	TRBV5-5	TGTGCCAGCAGCTTGAGCCTAAATGAAGCTTTCTTC	CASSLSLNEAFF
TRBJ2-7	.	TRBD2	TRBV14	TGTGCCAGCAGCCTTGGCCCCCAGGGGGTAGCGGGGGCCTATCGCTCCTACGAGCAGTACTTC	CASSLGPQGVAGAYRSYEQYF
TRBJ1-1	once	.	TRBV18	TGTGCCAGCTCACCTAATGTCAACAGGGCGACCTTCCAAGCTTTCTTT	CASSPNVNRATFQAFF
TRBJ2-7	.	.	TRBV3-1/TRBV3-2	TGTGCCAGCAGCCCGAGTTTCCAACCTGGCGAGCAGTACTTC	CASSPSFQPGEQYF
TRBJ2-5	.	TRBD2	TRBV2	TGTGCCAGCAGTGAAGGTGGACTAGCCGTAGAGACCCAGTACTTC	CASSEGGLAVETQYF
TRBJ1-5	.	TRBD1	TRBV2	TGTGCCAGCAGAAGGGACAGAAGTAGAAGCAATCAGCCCCAGCATTTT	CASRRDRSRSNQPQHF
TRBJ1-1	.	.	TRBV10-1	TGCGCCAGCAGTAGAGGGGGAACTGAAGCTTTCTTT	CASSRGGTEAFF
TRBJ2-1	once	.	TRBV11-2	TGTGCCAGCAGCTTGGGTGGGGGCCAGTTCTTC	CASSLGGGQFF
TRBJ1-5	.	.	TRBV3-1/TRBV3-2	TGTGCCAGCAGCTCACAGGGAGGGGATCAGCCCCAGCATTTT	CASSSQGGDQPQHF
TRBJ1-6	.	TRBD1	TRBV12-3/TRBV12-4	TGTGCCAGCCGACAGGGGGTAGAATCACCCCTCCACTTT	CASRQGVESPLHF
TRBJ2-3	.	TRBD2	TRBV5-6	TGTGCCAGCAGCCTCGCGGGACTAGCGGGGGGGCAGGCAGATACGCAGTATTTT	CASSLAGLAGGQADTQYF
TRBJ1-5	few	TRBD1	TRBV2	TGTGCCAGCAGTCCCCGGGACAGGGGCTCACCCCAGCATTTT	CASSPRDRGSPQHF
TRBJ2-3	few	TRBD2	TRBV30	TGTGCCTGGAGTGAACTAGCGGGAGGCAGAGATACGCAGTATTTT	CAWSELAGGRDTQYF
TRBJ2-1	once	.	TRBV6-5	TGTGCCAGCAAGGCGGGCCTCTCCTACAATGAGCAGTTCTTC	CASKAGLSYNEQFF
TRBJ1-6	few	TRBD1	TRBV28	TGTGCCAGCAGTCCCTCTTCACAGGGGGCCAGTTCACCCCTCCACTTT	CASSPSSQGASSPLHF
TRBJ1-2	.	.	TRBV7-2	TGTGCCAGCAGCTCGAGACAGGTTGATGGCTACACCTTC	CASSSRQVDGYTF
TRBJ1-6	.	TRBD1	TRBV14	TGTGCCAGCAGCCCCAGGACAGGGGCGGGTTCACCCCTCCACTTT	CASSPRTGAGSPLHF
TRBJ2-7	once	.	TRBV7-9	TGTGCCAGCAGCCCATTAGAGGGGACACCCCAAAGCCCCTACGAGCAGTACTTC	CASSPLEGTPQSPYEQYF
TRBJ2-1	.	.	TRBV20-1	TGCAGCCCTAGGAGGGATGAGCAGTTCTTC	CSPRRDEQFF
TRBJ2-3	.	.	TRBV12-3/TRBV12-4	TGTGCCAGCAGGGGCATCTACACAGATACGCAGTATTTT	CASRGIYTDTQYF
TRBJ1-1	.	TRBD1	TRBV7-2	TGTGCCAGCAGCTTAAGGGCAGGGGGTCCCATGAACACTGAAGCTTTCTTT	CASSLRAGGPMNTEAFF
TRBJ1-1	.	TRBD1	TRBV5-1	TGCGCCAGCAGCTTGGATTATGGTCTTGGACAGGGTAAGACTTTCTTT	CASSLDYGLGQGKTFF
TRBJ1-4	few	.	TRBV9	TGTGCCAGCAGCGTTACAGGGAAAGAAAAACTGTTTTTT	CASSVTGKEKLFF
TRBJ2-1	.	TRBD2	TRBV3-1/TRBV3-2	TGTGCCAGCAGCCGATTTTTATCAAGCGGGAGCCTAGTTAGGAATGAGCAGTTCTTC	CASSRFLSSGSLVRNEQFF
TRBJ2-5	.	.	TRBV19	TGTGCCAGTAGTAACCCCACGGCAGGGCCAGAGACCCAGTACTTC	CASSNPTAGPETQYF
TRBJ2-1	once	TRBD1	TRBV7-9	TGTGCCAGCAGCTCCGGACAGGGGGGCTACAATGAGCAGTTCTTC	CASSSGQGGYNEQFF
TRBJ1-2	once	TRBD1	TRBV6-6	TGTGCCAGCAGTACAGGGACAGGGGGCGCCGGCTATGGCTACACCTTC	CASSTGTGGAGYGYTF